A single sample gave rise to the 24 T cell receptor beta chains below, sequenced in a study of cytomegalovirus exposure and HLA in healthy donors. Use of 60 Vbeta and 13 Jbeta primers characterized the PCR. Measured with immunoSEQ multiplex PCR; TCRdb has only the in-frame clones, and not every one. Of about 160,000 clones listed, roughly 80% are singletons. The sequencing sample was made of PBMCs. The receptors stem from a male donor in good health and CMV-seropositive.

The gene calls are TRBV2 and TRBJ2-1, with D perhaps TRBD2 (5 bases). This CDR3 is 12 amino acids long. Between the trimmed V and J ends, which lost 6 bases and 10 bases, there was a span of 13 bases. Germline CDR1 reads SNHLY; CDR2 reads FYNNEI. CDR3 nucleotides: TGTGCCAGCAGCCCACTAGTTTCGGAGCAGTTCTTC. Translation gives CASSPLVSEQFF.

This chain connects TRBV6-5 to TRBJ1-1, with TRBD1 matching over 11 bases. CDR3 length: 15 amino acids. The V gene end was trimmed by 4 bases and the J gene end by 6 bases; junction bases not matched to a gene: 7. Looked up from germline, CDR1 is MNHEY and CDR2 is SVGAGI. CDR3 sequence: CASSSPGQGGSEAFF. The CDR3 DNA reads as TGTGCCAGCAGTTCTCCGGGACAGGGGGGATCTGAAGCTTTCTTT.

This clone appeared a single time. This chain uses TRBV5-8 with TRBJ1-5; 11 nucleotides line up with TRBD1. Germline values: CDR1 SGHTS, CDR2 YDEGEE. This CDR3 spans 17 amino acids. V was pared by 0 bases and J by 6 bases, with 8 bases of the junction left unmatched. The chain's CDR3 is CASSLVVGTGGSQPQHF. Written as DNA, the CDR3 is TGTGCCAGCAGCTTGGTCGTAGGGACAGGGGGTTCTCAGCCCCAGCATTTT. The entire variable domain, with the rest obtained from reference TRBV5-8 and TRBJ1-5, is as follows: EAGVTQSPTHLIKTRGQQATLRCSPISGHTSVYWYQQALGLGLQFLLWYDEGEERNRGNFPPRFSGRQFPNYSSELNVNALELEDSALYLCASSLVVGTGGSQPQHFGDGTRLSIL.

The gene calls are TRBV7-2 and TRBJ2-7; possible D gene TRBD2, 6 bases. The CDR3 consists of 15 residues. With 1 base removed from V and 8 bases from J, the gap between germline ends came to 18 bases. Per germline, CDR1 SGHTA and CDR2 FQGNSA. This CDR3 reads CASSLGGGSPRKQYF. CDR3 coding DNA: TGTGCCAGCAGCTTAGGTGGGGGGAGCCCTAGAAAGCAGTACTTC.

The gene calls are TRBV18 and TRBJ2-7; a possible D gene is TRBD2 (5 bases). The CDR3 sequence is 14 residues long. Germline CDR1 reads KGHSH; CDR2 reads LQKENI. The V end lost 0 bases, the J end lost 1 base, and 7 bases lay between the germline ends. The CDR3 sequence is CASSPPSESYEQYF. DNA of the CDR3: TGTGCCAGCTCACCACCTAGCGAATCCTACGAGCAGTACTTC.

The chain employs TRBV28 and TRBJ1-2; the D gene is possibly TRBD1 (6 bases). V was clipped by 1 base and J by 1 base, with 10 bases between them. Germline lookup yields CDR1 MDHEN and CDR2 SYDVKM. The CDR3 consists of 15 residues. The CDR3 region is CASSLLGHFNYGYTF. CDR3 sequence (DNA): TGTGCCAGCAGTTTATTGGGACACTTTAACTATGGCTACACCTTC.

The rearrangement uses TRBV4-1 and TRBJ2-2; D is undetermined. Trimming took off 2 bases at V and 0 bases at J, with 7 bases between the two ends. There are 15 residues in the CDR3. The germline V gene has CDR1 MGHRA and CDR2 YSYEKL. Here the CDR3 DNA reads TGCGCCAGCAGCCAACAGGAAGCGAACACCGGGGAGCTGTTTTTT. Protein product: CASSQQEANTGELFF.

The CDR3: CASSYITGLAGGLTDTQYF. CDR3 bases: TGTGCCAGCAGCTACATCACGGGACTAGCGGGAGGGTTAACAGATACGCAGTATTTT. The rearrangement joins TRBV7-9 to TRBJ2-3; 16 bases fit TRBD2. The germline CDR1 and CDR2 sequences are SEHNR and FQNEAQ (reference sequence). With 4 bases clipped from V and 3 bases from J, the junction kept 10 bases outside the gene matches. This CDR3 comprises 19 residues. Complete variable domain (other parts from reference TRBV7-9 and TRBJ2-3): DTGVSQNPRHKITKRGQNVTFRCDPISEHNRLYWYRQTLGQGPEFLTYFQNEAQLEKSRLLSDRFSAERPKGSFSTLEIQRTEQGDSAMYLCASSYITGLAGGLTDTQYFGPGTRLTVL.

The rearrangement joins TRBV19 to TRBJ2-7; D unresolved. The CDR3 totals 14 residues. Between the trimmed V and J ends, which lost 4 bases and 4 bases, there was a span of 14 bases. Germline CDR1 reads LNHDA; CDR2 reads SQIVND (reference sequence). The CDR3 here is CASSKLASGYEQYF. The CDR3 DNA reads TGTGCCAGTAGTAAGCTTGCTTCGGGTTACGAGCAGTACTTC.

The rearrangement joins TRBV5-8 to TRBJ1-6; D is uncertain. Germline V gives CDR1 SGHTS, CDR2 YDEGEE. The CDR3 is made up of 14 amino acids. The germline V and J ends were trimmed by 0 bases and 8 bases, with 9 bases remaining between them. The CDR3 protein is CASSLEGVDSPLHF. The CDR3 bases are TGTGCCAGCAGCTTGGAGGGAGTTGATTCACCCCTCCACTTT.

The chain combines TRBV9 with TRBJ2-5; D perhaps matches TRBD1 (6 bases). CDR3 length: 16 amino acids. With 2 bases removed from V and 1 base from J, the gap between germline ends came to 15 bases. CDR1 is SGDLS and CDR2 is YYNGEE in the germline V gene. CDR3 loop: CASSVPTGFGQETQYF. The CDR3 DNA is TGTGCCAGCAGCGTTCCCACAGGGTTTGGCCAAGAGACCCAGTACTTC.

This chain uses TRBV5-1 with TRBJ1-2, with 9 positions matching TRBD1. This CDR3 has 16 amino acids. Germline V gene data show CDR1 as SGHRS and CDR2 as YFSETQ. Trimming took 2 bases from V and 8 from J; bases not matched to a gene: 13. For the CDR3, the DNA is TGCGCCAGCAGCTTTAGGACAGGGGACAACACTATGGGCTACACCTTC. Protein product: CASSFRTGDNTMGYTF.

This sequence joins TRBV10-3 and TRBJ1-3; possible D gene TRBD1, 6 bases. CDR1 is ENHRY, CDR2 SYGVKD, per germline. The V end was cut by 7 bases, the J end by 7 bases, with 17 bases between. The CDR3 runs to 14 residues. In DNA form, the CDR3 reads TGTGCCATCACCCGGGACCCGAGGGGGAACACCATATATTTT. This gives the protein CAITRDPRGNTIYF.

V is TRBV30 and J is TRBJ1-2; D gene uncertain. The CDR3 length is 16 residues. V was cut by 2 bases and J by 7 bases, with 23 bases left in between. Germline V gene sequence: CDR1 GTSNPN, CDR2 SVGIG (reference sequence). This chain's CDR3 is CAWSSEGIIRIGGYTF. The CDR3 coding sequence is TGTGCCTGGAGTTCGGAGGGTATCATCCGGATTGGTGGCTACACCTTC.

The V and J genes are TRBV15 and TRBJ2-7; TRBD1 might be the D (6 bases). Trimming pared 3 bases from V and 3 bases from J, leaving 18 bases between. The germline CDR1 and CDR2 sequences are LNHNV and YYDKDF (reference sequence). The CDR3 spans 16 residues. The CDR3 DNA reads as TGTGCCACCAGCAGCCCAGCGACAGGCGGCAACTACGAGCAGTACTTC. Translated, it gives CATSSPATGGNYEQYF.

The genes are TRBV6-6 and TRBJ2-1; 8 bases fit TRBD2. This CDR3 is built from 15 residues. Unmatched junction bases numbered 5, after V lost 0 bases and J lost 7 bases. Germline assignment: CDR1 MNHNY and CDR2 SVGAGI (reference sequence). DNA for the CDR3: TGTGCCAGCAGTTACTCGAAGGTAGCGGGAAATGAGCAGTTCTTC. This translates into CASSYSKVAGNEQFF.

The chain employs TRBV6-5 and TRBJ1-1; D is undetermined. CDR1 is MNHEY and CDR2 is SVGAGI in the germline V gene. With 5 bases removed from V and 3 bases from J, the gap between germline ends came to 16 bases. The CDR3 runs to 15 residues. CDR3 sequence reads: CASSVHPLRDTEAFF. CDR3 coding DNA: TGTGCCAGCAGTGTGCACCCCCTACGAGACACTGAAGCTTTCTTT.

As regards this clone: Other nucleotide sequences from this sample produce the same CDR3. This chain joins TRBV27 and TRBJ1-4; 7 nucleotides agree with TRBD1. The V gene end was trimmed by 6 bases and the J gene end by 6 bases; junction bases not matched to a gene: 13. The CDR3 spans 16 residues. CDR1 is MNHEY and CDR2 is SMNVEV in the germline V gene (reference sequence). CDR3 DNA sequence: TGTGCCAGCAGACCACTAAACAGGGGCGGGGATGAAAAACTGTTTTTT. Its translation: CASRPLNRGGDEKLFF.

The V and J genes are TRBV10-3 and TRBJ2-7, with 13 positions matching TRBD2. The CDR3 is made up of 17 amino acids. With V trimmed by 7 bases and J by 2 bases, 11 bases remained unmatched. From germline, CDR1 is ENHRY and CDR2 SYGVKD. The CDR3 spells CAINTSGGAWFPYEQYF. CDR3 nucleotide sequence: TGTGCCATCAATACTAGCGGGGGGGCTTGGTTCCCCTACGAGCAGTACTTC.

The gene calls are TRBV28 and TRBJ2-5; D might be TRBD2 (7 bases). Per the germline V gene, CDR1 is MDHEN and CDR2 is SYDVKM. With 3 bases removed from V and 6 bases from J, the gap between germline ends came to 23 bases. The CDR3 runs 17 residues. The CDR3 here is CASSFLLLRGRGKTQYF. CDR3 DNA: TGTGCCAGCAGTTTTCTACTCCTTAGAGGGAGGGGGAAGACCCAGTACTTC.

The CDR3 region has the DNA TGTGCCAGCAGTTTGGGGGGACTAGCGGGGAACACCGGGGAGCTGTTTTTT. It codes for CASSLGGLAGNTGELFF. The genes are TRBV28 and TRBJ2-2, with 12 bases matching TRBD2. The CDR3 is 17 residues long. Germline CDR1 and CDR2: MDHEN and SYDVKM. V dropped 3 bases and J dropped 1; count of bases not matched to a gene: 3.

The chain links TRBV27 to TRBJ2-1; 14 bases are a match to TRBD2. V gave up 5 bases and J gave up 10 bases; unmatched junction bases: 7. The germline CDR1 and CDR2 sequences are MNHEY and SMNVEV (reference sequence). The CDR3 covers 15 residues. In nucleotides, the CDR3 is TGTGCCAGCAGTCCAGCCGGGACTAGCGGGAGAGAGCAGTTCTTC. Residues: CASSPAGTSGREQFF.

The V call is TRBV10-2, the J call TRBJ1-4; unclear D gene. This CDR3 comprises 13 residues. CDR1 and CDR2 (germline): WSHSY, SAAADI. V dropped 2 bases and J dropped 8 bases, with 9 bases sitting between them. The CDR3 coding sequence is TGCGCCAGCAGTGAGCTACAGCGGGAAAAACTGTTTTTT. Encoded protein: CASSELQREKLFF.

V gene TRBV28 combines with J gene TRBJ1-1, with D unclear. From germline, CDR1 is MDHEN and CDR2 SYDVKM. CDR3 length equals 15 residues. V was trimmed by 5 bases and J by 0 bases, leaving 13 bases between them. This CDR3 reads CASSPIGRMNTEAFF. The CDR3 DNA sequence: TGTGCCAGCAGTCCTATTGGGAGGATGAACACTGAAGCTTTCTTT.